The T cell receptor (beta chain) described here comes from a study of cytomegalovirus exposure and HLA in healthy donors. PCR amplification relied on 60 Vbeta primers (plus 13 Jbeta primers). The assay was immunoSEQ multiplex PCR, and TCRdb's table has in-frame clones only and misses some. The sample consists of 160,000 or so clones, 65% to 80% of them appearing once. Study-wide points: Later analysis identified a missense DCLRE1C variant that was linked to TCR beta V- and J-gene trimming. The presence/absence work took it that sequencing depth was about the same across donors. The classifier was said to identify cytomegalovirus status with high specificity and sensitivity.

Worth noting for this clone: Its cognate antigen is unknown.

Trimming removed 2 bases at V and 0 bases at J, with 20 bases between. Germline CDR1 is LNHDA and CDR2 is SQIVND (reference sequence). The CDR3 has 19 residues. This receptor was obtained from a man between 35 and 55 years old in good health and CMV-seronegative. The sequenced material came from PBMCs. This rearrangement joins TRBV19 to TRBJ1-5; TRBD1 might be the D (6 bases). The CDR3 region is CASSIRFQGRWHSNQPQHF. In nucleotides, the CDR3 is TGTGCCAGTAGTATAAGGTTCCAGGGGCGCTGGCATAGCAATCAGCCCCAGCATTTT.